The 23 T cell receptor beta chains reported below all come from one sample, sequenced in a study of T cell clones after liver transplantation. Generated by immunoSEQ multiplex PCR, the TCRdb table keeps only in-frame clones and is missing some. The profile shows 75,000 to 95,000 clones, approximately 80% of them singletons. The source material was CD4+ T cells from blood, sampled less than 50 months after liver transplant. Source of these receptors: a human patient who received a liver transplant. Some T cells may have come from the graft donor.

The chain has TRBV28 and TRBJ1-1, with D uncertain. Trimming pared 4 bases from V and 1 base from J, leaving 7 bases between. This CDR3 comprises 13 residues. Germline CDR1 MDHEN, CDR2 SYDVKM. CDR3 nucleotide sequence: TGTGCCAGCAGTTCCGGACCGAACACTGAAGCTTTCTTT. Translated: CASSSGPNTEAFF. Drawing the rest from reference TRBV28 and TRBJ1-1, the complete variable domain is DVKVTQSSRYLVKRTGEKVFLECVQDMDHENMFWYRQDPGLGLRLIYFSYDVKMKEKGDIPEGYSVSREKKERFSLILESASTNQTSMYLCASSSGPNTEAFFGQGTRLTVV.

As DNA, the CDR3 is TGTGCCAGCAGCCGACGAGGACTAGCTCTAGAGGAGAATACGCAGTATTTT. Translating it yields CASSRRGLALEENTQYF. The chain combines TRBV13 with TRBJ2-3; TRBD2 aligns across 8 bases. The CDR3 runs 17 residues. CDR1 and CDR2 (germline): PRHDT, FYEKMQ (reference sequence). Unmatched junction bases numbered 17, after V lost 5 bases and J lost 7 bases.

The chain has TRBV19 and TRBJ2-5; unclear D gene. The CDR3 contains 13 residues. The V gene lost 5 bases and the J gene lost 3 bases, with 10 bases spanning the gap. Germline V gene data show CDR1 as LNHDA and CDR2 as SQIVND (reference sequence). The CDR3 DNA is TGTGCCAGTAGTGTTTCAGGAGAAGAGACCCAGTACTTC. Residues: CASSVSGEETQYF.

The J gene is TRBJ2-5, the V gene TRBV6-6; TRBD1 matches at 8 bases. Germline CDR1 MNHNY, CDR2 SVGAGI (reference sequence). The CDR3 has 15 amino acids. Germline trimming cut 0 bases from V and 2 bases from J; bases unmatched to any gene: 2. This CDR3 is CASSYSRDRQETQYF. The CDR3 nucleotides are TGTGCCAGCAGTTACTCCCGGGACAGGCAAGAGACCCAGTACTTC.

The rearrangement joins TRBV19 to TRBJ2-2; D is unresolved. Trimming took off 4 bases at V and 2 bases at J, with 8 bases between the two ends. Germline values: CDR1 LNHDA, CDR2 SQIVND (reference sequence). CDR3 length: 14 residues. The CDR3 DNA reads as TGTGCCAGTAGTACTCGGAGAAACACCGGGGAGCTGTTTTTT. Translation: CASSTRRNTGELFF.

The chain recombines TRBV6-6 with TRBJ2-7; D possibly corresponds to TRBD1 (5 bases). V shed 6 bases and J shed 3 bases, with 12 bases lying between them. This CDR3 has 13 amino acids. From germline, CDR1 is MNHNY and CDR2 SVGAGI (reference sequence). Here the CDR3 DNA reads TGTGCCAGCAGCCACGAACAGGTCTACGAGCAGTACTTC. Encoded protein: CASSHEQVYEQYF.

The V call is TRBV9, the J call TRBJ2-7, with D perhaps given as TRBD1 or TRBD2 (6 bases each). The CDR3 is made up of 15 amino acids. CDR1 SGDLS and CDR2 YYNGEE come from the germline V gene. With 4 bases removed from V and 0 bases from J, the gap between germline ends came to 14 bases. CDR3 protein: CASSPYGGSSYEQYF. The CDR3 coding sequence is TGTGCCAGCAGCCCCTACGGGGGCAGCTCCTACGAGCAGTACTTC. The full variable domain, completed using reference TRBV9 and TRBJ2-7, is DSGVTQTPKHLITATGQRVTLRCSPRSGDLSVYWYQQSLDQGLQFLIQYYNGEERAKGNILERFSAQQFPDLHSELNLSSLELGDSALYFCASSPYGGSSYEQYFGPGTRLTVT.

The rearrangement joins TRBV5-6 to TRBJ1-5; a weak D match, TRBD1 (5 bases). Germline CDR1 reads SGHDT; CDR2 reads YYEEEE. Trimming left V 3 bases short and J 7 bases short, with 11 bases between. This CDR3 is built from 13 residues. The CDR3 protein is CASSSGKGQPQHF. CDR3 DNA: TGTGCCAGCAGCTCAGGGAAGGGGCAGCCCCAGCATTTT.

This clone was seen a few times. This chain links TRBV7-3 with TRBJ2-3; D possibly corresponds to TRBD2 (5 bases). Germline CDR1 SGHTA, CDR2 FQGTGA. The V end was cut by 5 bases, the J end by 1 base, with 16 bases between. The CDR3 has 16 residues. The CDR3 is CASSPKAGLGTDTQYF. In DNA, the CDR3 is TGTGCCAGCAGCCCCAAAGCCGGACTCGGCACAGATACGCAGTATTTT.

The gene calls are TRBV27 and TRBJ2-1; 10 bases match TRBD2. With V trimmed by 5 bases and J by 4 bases, 8 bases remained unmatched. CDR3 length equals 16 residues. Per the germline V gene, CDR1 is MNHEY and CDR2 is SMNVEV (reference sequence). As DNA, the CDR3 is TGTGCCAGCAGTCCCAGGGGAGCGGGAGGGTACAATGAGCAGTTCTTC. It translates to CASSPRGAGGYNEQFF.

The J gene is TRBJ1-1, the V gene TRBV5-4, with D perhaps matching TRBD1 (5 bases). V was cut by 4 bases and J by 1 base, with 17 bases left in between. Germline loops: CDR1 SGHNT, CDR2 YYREEE (reference sequence). This CDR3 contains 16 residues. The CDR3 reads CASSPRVGQGNTEAFF. The CDR3 DNA reads TGTGCCAGCAGCCCAAGGGTCGGGCAGGGGAACACTGAAGCTTTCTTT.

The J gene is TRBJ2-3, the V gene TRBV27; perhaps TRBD1 as D (6 bases). Trimming left V 3 bases short and J 0 bases short, with 10 bases between. Germline loops: CDR1 MNHEY, CDR2 SMNVEV (reference sequence). The CDR3 sequence is 15 residues long. The CDR3 DNA follows: TGTGCCAGCAGTTTTCCAGGGGATAGCACAGATACGCAGTATTTT. It is translated as CASSFPGDSTDTQYF.

CDR3 residues: CASSLGTSGGDTQYF. Here the CDR3 DNA reads TGCGCCAGCAGCTTGGGGACTAGCGGTGGAGATACGCAGTATTTT. V is TRBV5-1 and J is TRBJ2-3, with TRBD2 matching over 10 bases. This CDR3 contains 15 residues. Germline-derived CDR1 and CDR2 are SGHRS and YFSETQ. V trimming: 0 bases; J trimming: 5 bases; junction bases outside the gene matches: 3.

This clone was observed a single time. This sequence joins TRBV7-8 and TRBJ2-1; 7 nucleotides line up with TRBD2. Unmatched junction bases numbered 12, after V lost 6 bases and J lost 4 bases. In germline, CDR1 is SGHVS, CDR2 FQNEAQ. The CDR3 runs 16 residues. Written as DNA, the CDR3 is TGTGCCAGCAGACCCCGGCCGGGAGGTTCTTACAATGAGCAGTTCTTC. Encoded protein: CASRPRPGGSYNEQFF.

This rearrangement joins TRBV4-3 to TRBJ2-1; 11 bases match TRBD2. CDR3 length: 17 residues. CDR1 LGHNA and CDR2 YSLEER come from the germline V gene. The J segment lost 0 bases and the V segment lost 3 bases, leaving 4 bases of the junction unmatched. CDR3 DNA sequence: TGCGCCAGCAGCCAGTTGACTAGCGGGATCTCCTACAATGAGCAGTTCTTC. Translation gives CASSQLTSGISYNEQFF.

The CDR3 coding sequence is TGTGCCAGCAGCTCTCGACCGTCCATCCTCAATGAGCAGTTCTTC. This codes for CASSSRPSILNEQFF. This chain links TRBV7-3 with TRBJ2-1; D unresolved. V was clipped by 4 bases and J by 6 bases, with 16 bases between them. The CDR3 contains 15 residues. Per germline, CDR1 SGHTA and CDR2 FQGTGA.

The chain links TRBV7-2 to TRBJ1-1; 7 bases agree with TRBD1. Per germline, CDR1 SGHTA and CDR2 FQGNSA. The length of the CDR3 is 16 residues. The trim removed 5 bases at V and 4 bases at J, leaving 13 bases unmatched. The CDR3 bases are TGTGCCAGCAGCACGGACAGGCCACCGGCGGGCACTGAAGCTTTCTTT. Protein product: CASSTDRPPAGTEAFF.

This clone was seen only once. The chain employs TRBV7-3 and TRBJ2-1, with 7 bases aligning to TRBD2. V shed 3 bases, J shed 6 bases, and the junction held 5 bases outside the gene matches. This CDR3 is built from 14 residues. Germline CDR1 SGHTA, CDR2 FQGTGA. CDR3 protein: CASSFREGRNEQFF. Here the CDR3 DNA reads TGTGCCAGCAGCTTTAGGGAGGGACGCAATGAGCAGTTCTTC.

This clone is a singleton in its sample. This chain links TRBV7-9 with TRBJ1-3; D is perhaps TRBD1 (6 bases). CDR1 and CDR2 from the germline V gene are SEHNR and FQNEAQ (reference sequence). Trimming removed 5 bases at V and 1 base at J, with 12 bases between. The CDR3 runs 15 residues. CDR3 protein: CASSDAGTSGNTIYF. For the CDR3, the DNA is TGTGCCAGCAGCGATGCCGGGACATCTGGAAACACCATATATTTT.

This clone was observed once. This sequence joins TRBV7-2 and TRBJ2-7, with D uncertain. There are 13 residues in the CDR3. CDR1 SGHTA and CDR2 FQGNSA come from the germline V gene. V lost 2 bases and J lost 8, with 13 bases in between. The CDR3 loop reads CASSLRVPRKQYF. The CDR3 DNA reads as TGTGCCAGCAGCTTACGAGTCCCAAGGAAGCAGTACTTC.

V and J are TRBV6-1 and TRBJ2-7; 7 bases map to TRBD1. There are 15 residues in the CDR3. Germline values: CDR1 MNHNS, CDR2 SASEGT. V shed 1 base and J 2 bases; nucleotides not matched to a gene: 5. CDR3 bases: TGTGCCAGCAGTGAAGGAGGGGGCTACACCTACGAGCAGTACTTC. It translates to CASSEGGGYTYEQYF.

The chain links TRBV7-6 to TRBJ2-5, with 8 bases aligning to TRBD2. Trimming took 5 bases from V and 5 from J; bases not matched to a gene: 10. Germline V lookup: CDR1 SGHVS, CDR2 FNYEAQ. The CDR3 is 15 amino acids. The CDR3 is CASSAPGTRIETQYF. The CDR3 DNA is TGTGCCAGCAGCGCCCCCGGGACTAGGATCGAGACCCAGTACTTC.

This chain links TRBV1 with TRBJ2-4; the table gives TRBD2 as D, unverified against the DNA. TRBV1 is a pseudogene segment. This CDR3 region has 18 residues. The CDR3, as DNA: TGCACCAGCAGCCAAGAGTGGCTCGCGCGGTTTGCCAAAAACATTCAGTACTTC. As protein: CTSSQEWLARFAKNIQYF.